This T cell receptor beta chain is from a study of shared clonotypes between healthy human individuals. The naive CD8 population came from CD45RO-negative cells selected for CCR7, without terminally differentiated effector memory CD45RA+ cells. The CDR3 contains 18 residues. Germline CDR1 and CDR2: SNHLY and FYNNEI. V dropped 8 bases and J dropped 0; count of bases not matched to a gene: 15. In the source study's methods: Sequence data from immunoSEQ were junction-only and lacked quality scores; consequently, filtering differed. The assay was immunoSEQ multiplex PCR, and TCRdb's table has in-frame clones only and misses some. V and J calls and clone size follow that table, whereas D and trimming were derived from the DNA. Here the sample spans more than 600,000 clones, under 95% being singletons. This clone has more than one count but fewer than ten. Its antigen is not identified. Study findings and constraints: Across a handful of donors, naive CD4 shared around 5.3%, naive CD8 more than 3%, memory CD4 less than 2.5%, memory CD8 0.4% to 0.5%. Rarefaction curves obtained for sorted subsets showed sequencing incomplete despite large depth.

Sequencing was performed on naive CD8+ T cells sorted from blood. V and J are TRBV2 and TRBJ1-5; TRBD1 aligns across 8 bases. The receptor was isolated from a young man in good health. The CDR3 DNA sequence: TGTGCCAGCCAGAAACTTCGCCAACAGGGGGATAGCAATCAGCCCCAGCATTTT. This sequence encodes CASQKLRQQGDSNQPQHF. The full variable domain, completed using reference TRBV2 and TRBJ1-5, is EPEVTQTPSHQVTQMGQEVILRCVPISNHLYFYWYRQILGQKVEFLVSFYNNEISEKSEIFDDQFSVERPDGSNFTLKIRSTKLEDSAMYFCASQKLRQQGDSNQPQHFGDGTRLSIL.